This entry is about one TCR beta chain. Germline V lookup: CDR1 SGDLS, CDR2 YYNGEE. The ends lost 0 bases at V and 4 bases at J; junction bases unmatched: 3. The CDR3 spans 15 residues. Into CD45RA+ naive and CD45RA-negative memory subsets, the CD4+ cells were split. This table comes from immunoSEQ multiplex PCR, and its TCRdb copy is limited to in-frame clones, with some not included. The sample shows approximately 700,000 clones, around 73% of them seen only once. This sample was included in a study of shared clonotypes between healthy human individuals. The TCR was taken from a woman under 40 in good health. Sequencing used memory CD4+ T cells sorted from blood. The subset denotes: CD45RA-negative fraction. The chain combines TRBV9 with TRBJ2-2, with 7 bases fitting TRBD1. CDR3 sequence: CASSVVGGITGELFF. As DNA, the CDR3 is TGTGCCAGCAGCGTAGTAGGGGGCATCACCGGGGAGCTGTTTTTT.